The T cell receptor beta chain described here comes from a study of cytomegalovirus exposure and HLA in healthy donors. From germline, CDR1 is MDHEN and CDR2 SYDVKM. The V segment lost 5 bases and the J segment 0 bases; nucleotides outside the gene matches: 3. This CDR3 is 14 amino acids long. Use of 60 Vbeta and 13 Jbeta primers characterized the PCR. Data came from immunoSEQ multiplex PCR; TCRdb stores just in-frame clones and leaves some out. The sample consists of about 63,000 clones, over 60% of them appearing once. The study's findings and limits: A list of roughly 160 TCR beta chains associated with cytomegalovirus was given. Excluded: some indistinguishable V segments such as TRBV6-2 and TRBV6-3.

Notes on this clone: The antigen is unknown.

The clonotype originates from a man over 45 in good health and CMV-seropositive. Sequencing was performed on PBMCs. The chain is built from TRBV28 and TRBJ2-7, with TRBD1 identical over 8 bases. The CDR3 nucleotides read TGTGCCAGCAGTCGGACAGGGAGCTCCTACGAGCAGTACTTC. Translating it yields CASSRTGSSYEQYF.